Following are 29 T cell receptor beta chains from one sample sequenced in a study of blood T cell repertoires in COVID-19. Some clones are missing from TCRdb's copy, which holds only in-frame ones; the method was immunoSEQ multiplex PCR. The data hold about 140,000 clones, with 88% observed a single time. Sequenced material: peripheral blood. The receptors derive from a woman aged 55-70 years with acute or convalescent COVID-19.

The chain uses TRBV3-1 (or the pseudogene TRBV3-2) and TRBJ2-1; 7 bases agree with TRBD2. Trimming removed 10 bases from V and 2 bases from J; junction bases left unmatched: 5. Germline V lookup: CDR1 LGHDT, CDR2 YNNKEL (reference sequence). This CDR3 is 13 amino acids long. The CDR3: CATAGAAYNEQFF. The CDR3 region has the DNA TGTGCCACCGCGGGAGCGGCCTACAATGAGCAGTTCTTC.

This chain connects TRBV9 to TRBJ1-6; 7 nucleotides agree with TRBD1. Unmatched junction bases numbered 7, after V lost 4 bases and J lost 6 bases. This CDR3 is built from 15 residues. Germline values: CDR1 SGDLS, CDR2 YYNGEE. The CDR3 spells CASSPTGQTNSPLHF. As DNA, the CDR3 is TGTGCCAGCAGCCCGACAGGGCAAACTAATTCACCCCTCCACTTT.

The V and J genes are TRBV20-1 and TRBJ2-3; D is undetermined. Looked up from germline, CDR1 is DFQATT and CDR2 is SNEGSKA (reference sequence). V shed 7 bases and J shed 2 bases, with 4 bases lying between them. This CDR3 spans 10 amino acids. This CDR3 reads CSVITDTQYF. Here the CDR3 DNA reads TGCAGTGTCATCACAGATACGCAGTATTTT.

The CDR3 sequence is CASSKTANTEAFF. In DNA, the CDR3 is TGTGCCAGCAGTAAAACAGCGAACACTGAAGCTTTCTTT. V is TRBV2 and J is TRBJ1-1; no definite D call. This CDR3 contains 13 residues. Germline lookup yields CDR1 SNHLY and CDR2 FYNNEI. V dropped 5 bases and J dropped 1 base, with 8 bases sitting between them. The whole variable domain, remainder taken from reference TRBV2 and TRBJ1-1, is EPEVTQTPSHQVTQMGQEVILRCVPISNHLYFYWYRQILGQKVEFLVSFYNNEISEKSEIFDDQFSVERPDGSNFTLKIRSTKLEDSAMYFCASSKTANTEAFFGQGTRLTVV.

The chain joins TRBV7-2 to TRBJ2-3, with 8 bases matching TRBD2. CDR1 and CDR2 (germline): SGHTA, FQGNSA. CDR3 length: 14 residues. After removal of 7 bases from V and 2 bases from J, the junction contained 5 bases not matched to a gene. DNA of the CDR3: TGTGCCAGCAATCCGGGACTAGACACAGATACGCAGTATTTT. Translated: CASNPGLDTDTQYF.

V is TRBV5-1 and J is TRBJ1-1, with 8 bases aligning to TRBD1. The CDR3 runs to 15 residues. Germline-derived CDR1 and CDR2 are SGHRS and YFSETQ. The trim removed 0 bases at V and 4 bases at J, leaving 5 bases unmatched. The CDR3 protein is CASSLDQGAGTEAFF. For the CDR3, the DNA is TGCGCCAGCAGCTTGGATCAGGGGGCCGGCACTGAAGCTTTCTTT.

This clone was recorded a few times. The rearrangement links TRBV6-5 to TRBJ1-2, with D perhaps matching TRBD1 (5 bases). The CDR3 totals 15 residues. Trimming removed 8 bases at V and 0 bases at J, with 16 bases between. Germline CDR1 MNHEY, CDR2 SVGAGI. CDR3 coding DNA: TGTGCCAGCCTTGGGTGGGGCAGTACTAACTATGGCTACACCTTC. Protein sequence: CASLGWGSTNYGYTF.

The chain combines TRBV16 with TRBJ2-7; no clear D. This CDR3 contains 14 residues. The germline V gene encodes CDR1 KGHSY and CDR2 FQNENV. The germline V and J ends were trimmed by 3 bases and 0 bases, with 9 bases remaining between them. CDR3 protein: CASSQRRGSYEQYF. The DNA for the CDR3 is TGTGCCAGCAGCCAGAGACGCGGCTCCTACGAGCAGTACTTC.

The V and J genes are TRBV30 and TRBJ2-1; 11 bases match TRBD2. V gave up 5 bases and J gave up 4 bases; unmatched junction bases: 13. The germline gives CDR1 GTSNPN, CDR2 SVGIG (reference sequence). The CDR3 loop spans 17 amino acids. The CDR3 is CAWGRVLIAGGYNEQFF. As DNA, the CDR3 is TGTGCCTGGGGTAGAGTTCTTATAGCGGGGGGGTACAATGAGCAGTTCTTC.

The rearrangement uses TRBV6-5 and TRBJ1-3; weak D call: TRBD1 (5 bases). Germline values: CDR1 MNHEY, CDR2 SVGAGI. V was cut by 8 bases and J by 0 bases, with 11 bases left in between. The length of the CDR3 is 14 residues. CDR3 amino acids: CASSGGYSGNTIYF. CDR3 in DNA: TGTGCCAGCTCGGGGGGGTACTCTGGAAACACCATATATTTT.

J is TRBJ1-5 and V is TRBV6-5; 8 bases are a match to TRBD1. The V gene end was trimmed by 7 bases and the J gene end by 1 base; junction bases not matched to a gene: 3. This CDR3 spans 14 amino acids. Germline CDR1 is MNHEY and CDR2 is SVGAGI. CDR3 nucleotide sequence: TGTGCCAGCACCCGGACAGGGAGCAATCAGCCCCAGCATTTT. It translates to CASTRTGSNQPQHF.

The chain combines TRBV28 with TRBJ2-7, with a weak D call TRBD2 (5 bases). Germline loops: CDR1 MDHEN, CDR2 SYDVKM. Trimming took 4 bases from V and 1 from J, leaving 14 bases between them. The CDR3 length is 15 residues. This CDR3 is CASSSPPRRSYEQYF. CDR3 nucleotide sequence: TGTGCCAGCAGTTCTCCCCCGCGGAGGTCCTACGAGCAGTACTTC.

V gene TRBV4-3 combines with J gene TRBJ2-7, with D perhaps TRBD2 (5 bases). The CDR3 runs to 13 residues. V dropped 1 base and J dropped 6 bases, with 10 bases sitting between them. From germline, CDR1 is LGHNA and CDR2 YSLEER. In nucleotides, the CDR3 is TGCGCCAGCAGCCAAGCGCTAGCAGCCGAGCAGTACTTC. It translates to CASSQALAAEQYF.

This chain links TRBV6-1 with TRBJ1-3; maybe TRBD1 (6 bases). Germline values: CDR1 MNHNS, CDR2 SASEGT. Trimming took 3 bases from V and 1 from J, leaving 10 bases between them. The CDR3 loop spans 15 amino acids. CDR3 region: CASSDLQGSGNTIYF. DNA of the CDR3: TGTGCCAGCAGTGATCTACAGGGATCTGGAAACACCATATATTTT.

V and J are TRBV4-1 and TRBJ2-5; D is unclear. CDR3 length: 17 residues. V was pared by 0 bases and J by 3 bases, with 17 bases between. CDR1 and CDR2 (germline): MGHRA, YSYEKL. CDR3 sequence reads: CASSQDFGQIIKETQYF. CDR3 in DNA: TGCGCCAGCAGCCAAGATTTTGGCCAGATTATTAAAGAGACCCAGTACTTC.

This chain's CDR3 is CASSQANGGSPLHF. CDR3 bases: TGCGCCAGCAGCCAAGCGAACGGGGGATCACCCCTCCACTTT. The chain is built from TRBV4-1 and TRBJ1-6; weak D call: TRBD1 (5 bases). Germline values: CDR1 MGHRA, CDR2 YSYEKL. This CDR3 is 14 amino acids long. V was cut by 1 base and J by 10 bases, with 11 bases left in between.

The chain is built from TRBV28 and TRBJ2-6, with TRBD2 matching 7 bases. Germline V CDR1 and CDR2: MDHEN, SYDVKM. The CDR3 runs to 15 residues. V dropped 5 bases and J dropped 2; count of bases not matched to a gene: 3. The CDR3 region is CASSNLAAGANVLTF. CDR3 coding DNA: TGTGCCAGCAGTAATCTAGCGGCTGGGGCCAACGTCCTGACTTTC.

Regarding this clone: The same CDR3 can be traced to other DNA sequences in this sample. V usage is TRBV19 and J usage is TRBJ2-3; 12 bases are shared with TRBD2. Per the germline V gene, CDR1 is LNHDA and CDR2 is SQIVND (reference sequence). The CDR3 consists of 14 residues. J lost 4 bases, V lost 5 bases, and 1 base had no gene match. The CDR3 spells CASSSSGGADTQYF. CDR3 bases: TGTGCCAGTAGTTCTAGCGGGGGGGCAGATACGCAGTATTTT.

The chain recombines TRBV4-3 with TRBJ1-2; TRBD1 matches 9 bases. There are 15 residues in the CDR3. From germline, CDR1 is LGHNA and CDR2 YSLEER. J gave up 8 bases and V 1 base, and 8 bases lay outside the gene matches. The CDR3 spells CASSQALRQGVGYTF. Here the CDR3 DNA reads TGCGCCAGCAGCCAAGCTCTTCGACAGGGGGTGGGCTACACCTTC.

This rearrangement joins TRBV12-3 or TRBV12-4 to TRBJ1-2; no definite D call. Between the trimmed V and J ends, which lost 6 bases and 4 bases, there was a span of 9 bases. The length of the CDR3 is 12 residues. The CDR3 nucleotides read TGTGCCAGCAGCCAAGCGTTCTATGGCTACACCTTC. Translated: CASSQAFYGYTF.

This chain connects TRBV28 to TRBJ2-6; a possible D gene is TRBD1 (6 bases). The germline gives CDR1 MDHEN, CDR2 SYDVKM. Trimming took 6 bases from V and 0 from J, leaving 12 bases between them. The CDR3 loop spans 16 amino acids. The CDR3 loop reads CASRTGTSSGANVLTF. The CDR3 DNA is TGTGCCAGCAGAACCGGGACAAGCTCTGGGGCCAACGTCCTGACTTTC.

In this sample, this clone turned up a few times. The V gene is TRBV7-2, the J gene TRBJ1-1, with 8 nucleotides matching TRBD1. This CDR3 is built from 14 residues. With 7 bases clipped from V and 2 bases from J, the junction kept 6 bases outside the gene matches. Germline values: CDR1 SGHTA, CDR2 FQGNSA. This chain's CDR3 is CASIQGALNTEAFF. Written as DNA, the CDR3 is TGTGCCAGCATCCAGGGGGCGTTAAACACTGAAGCTTTCTTT.

This clone was found once. The chain combines TRBV2 with TRBJ2-1; D possibly corresponds to TRBD2 (7 bases). V was shortened by 4 bases and J by 3 bases, with 16 bases between the two germline ends. CDR3 size: 16 residues. The germline gives CDR1 SNHLY, CDR2 FYNNEI. The CDR3 nucleotides read TGTGCCAGCAGTGTTGTAGGGGGGGGGCACTACAATGAGCAGTTCTTC. Protein sequence: CASSVVGGGHYNEQFF. Variable domain in full (rest from reference TRBV2 and TRBJ2-1): EPEVTQTPSHQVTQMGQEVILRCVPISNHLYFYWYRQILGQKVEFLVSFYNNEISEKSEIFDDQFSVERPDGSNFTLKIRSTKLEDSAMYFCASSVVGGGHYNEQFFGPGTRLTVL.

The rearrangement joins TRBV7-8 to TRBJ1-6; 7 bases line up with TRBD1. Trimming at V came to 4 bases and at J to 7 bases, leaving 7 bases not matched to a gene. Germline CDR1 reads SGHVS; CDR2 reads FQNEAQ. This CDR3 comprises 15 residues. The CDR3 nucleotides are TGTGCCAGCAGCTCTACAGGGGCACAAAATTCACCCCTCCACTTT. The encoded protein is CASSSTGAQNSPLHF.

This chain links TRBV5-1 with TRBJ1-3; 8 bases fit TRBD1. V was clipped by 4 bases and J by 3 bases; unmatched bases: 6. Germline CDR1 is SGHRS and CDR2 is YFSETQ. CDR3 length: 15 amino acids. Written as DNA, the CDR3 is TGCGCCAGCAGCCCGACAGGGGTCGATGGAAACACCATATATTTT. Its translation: CASSPTGVDGNTIYF.

V and J are TRBV2 and TRBJ1-4, with D possibly being TRBD1 (6 bases). CDR1 is SNHLY and CDR2 is FYNNEI in the germline V gene. This CDR3 region has 16 residues. Trimming removed 6 bases from V and 0 bases from J, with 14 bases in between. The CDR3 spells CASSRDKGATNEKLFF. In nucleotides, the CDR3 is TGTGCCAGCAGCCGGGACAAGGGGGCAACTAATGAAAAACTGTTTTTT. The complete variable domain, with remaining parts taken from reference TRBV2 and TRBJ1-4, reads EPEVTQTPSHQVTQMGQEVILRCVPISNHLYFYWYRQILGQKVEFLVSFYNNEISEKSEIFDDQFSVERPDGSNFTLKIRSTKLEDSAMYFCASSRDKGATNEKLFFGSGTQLSVL.

A single count supports this clone. The V gene is TRBV28, the J gene TRBJ1-2; D gene unclear. Germline V gene data show CDR1 as MDHEN and CDR2 as SYDVKM. V was cut by 7 bases and J by 5 bases, with 11 bases left in between. This CDR3 region has 12 residues. CDR3 residues: CASILPGYGYTF. CDR3 nucleotides: TGTGCCAGCATTCTTCCGGGTTATGGCTACACCTTC.

The J gene is TRBJ1-6, the V gene TRBV10-3; TRBD1 matches 10 bases. Per germline, CDR1 ENHRY and CDR2 SYGVKD. J gave up 10 bases and V 0 bases, and 6 bases lay outside the gene matches. The CDR3 consists of 16 residues. CDR3 region: CAISESDRTGGSPLHF. The CDR3 DNA is TGTGCCATCAGTGAGTCAGATAGGACAGGGGGGTCACCCCTCCACTTT.

This clone was seen just once. The V and J genes are TRBV11-3 and TRBJ2-2; tentative D call: TRBD1 (6 bases). The ends were cut back, 3 bases at V and 3 bases at J, with 17 bases in the middle. In germline, CDR1 is SGHNT, CDR2 YENEEA. The CDR3 consists of 17 residues. The CDR3 DNA reads TGTGCCAGCAGCTTTAGTACCGGGACACAAGACACCGGGGAGCTGTTTTTT. Protein: CASSFSTGTQDTGELFF.